This T cell receptor beta chain comes out of a study of T cell changes during pregnancy in multiple sclerosis. The germline CDR1 and CDR2 sequences are MGHRA and YSYEKL. The junction had 17 bases not matched to a gene; V was cut back by 2 bases and J by 6 bases. CDR3 length equals 19 residues. Data came from immunoSEQ multiplex PCR; TCRdb stores just in-frame clones and leaves some out. This sample has tens of thousands of clones, with roughly 90% found just once. Source: peripheral blood, taken in the first trimester of pregnancy. The receptor was isolated from a female donor in good health, enrolled as a control in a pregnancy study. V usage is TRBV4-1 and J usage is TRBJ2-4; TRBD1 aligns across 9 bases. This chain's CDR3 is CASSQYYTGSQGAGNIQYF. CDR3 coding DNA: TGCGCCAGCAGCCAATATTATACGGGCTCACAGGGGGCAGGAAACATTCAGTACTTC.